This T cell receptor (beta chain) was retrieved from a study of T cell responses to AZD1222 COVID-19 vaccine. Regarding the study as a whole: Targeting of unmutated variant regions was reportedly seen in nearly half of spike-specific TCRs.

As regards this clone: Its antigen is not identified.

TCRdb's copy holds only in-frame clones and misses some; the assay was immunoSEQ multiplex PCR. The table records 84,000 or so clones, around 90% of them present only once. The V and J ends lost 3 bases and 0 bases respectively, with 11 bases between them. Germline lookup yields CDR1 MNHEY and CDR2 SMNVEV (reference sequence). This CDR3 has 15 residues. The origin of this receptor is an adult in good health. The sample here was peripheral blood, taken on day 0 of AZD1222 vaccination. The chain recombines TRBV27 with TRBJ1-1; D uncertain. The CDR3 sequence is CASSFGNRLNTEAFF. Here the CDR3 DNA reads TGTGCCAGCAGTTTTGGAAACAGACTGAACACTGAAGCTTTCTTT.